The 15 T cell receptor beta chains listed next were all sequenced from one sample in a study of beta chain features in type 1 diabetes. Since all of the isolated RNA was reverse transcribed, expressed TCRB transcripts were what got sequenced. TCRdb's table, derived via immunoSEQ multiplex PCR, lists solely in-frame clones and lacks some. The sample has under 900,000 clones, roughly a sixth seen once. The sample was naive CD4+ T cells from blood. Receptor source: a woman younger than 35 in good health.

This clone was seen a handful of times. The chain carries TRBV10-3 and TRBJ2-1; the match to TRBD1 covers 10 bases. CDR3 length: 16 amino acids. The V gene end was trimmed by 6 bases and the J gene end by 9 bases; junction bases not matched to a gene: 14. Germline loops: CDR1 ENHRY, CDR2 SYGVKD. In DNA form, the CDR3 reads TGTGCCATCAGCCGGGGCCGGACAGGGGGGTTCGGTGAGCAGTTCTTC. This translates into CAISRGRTGGFGEQFF.

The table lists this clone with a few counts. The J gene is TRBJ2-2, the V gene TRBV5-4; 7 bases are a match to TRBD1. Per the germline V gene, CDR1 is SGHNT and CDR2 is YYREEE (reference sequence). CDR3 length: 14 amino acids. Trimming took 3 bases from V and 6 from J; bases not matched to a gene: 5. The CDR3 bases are TGTGCCAGCAGCTCCCGACAGGGACCCGGGGAGCTGTTTTTT. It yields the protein CASSSRQGPGELFF.

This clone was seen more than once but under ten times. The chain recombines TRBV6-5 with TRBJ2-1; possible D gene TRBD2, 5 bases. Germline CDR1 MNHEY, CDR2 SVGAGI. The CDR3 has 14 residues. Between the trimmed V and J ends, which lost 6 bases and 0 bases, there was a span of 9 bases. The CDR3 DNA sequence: TGTGCCAGCAGGAGCGGAATCTCCTACAATGAGCAGTTCTTC. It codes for CASRSGISYNEQFF.

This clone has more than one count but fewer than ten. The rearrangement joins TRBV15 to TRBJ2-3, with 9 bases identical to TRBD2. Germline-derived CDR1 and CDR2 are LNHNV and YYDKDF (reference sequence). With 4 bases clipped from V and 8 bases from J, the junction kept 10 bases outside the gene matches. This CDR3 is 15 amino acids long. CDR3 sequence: CATSILAGQRGTQYF. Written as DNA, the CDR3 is TGTGCCACCAGCATACTAGCGGGTCAAAGGGGTACGCAGTATTTT. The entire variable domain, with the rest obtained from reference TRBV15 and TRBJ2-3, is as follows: DAMVIQNPRYQVTQFGKPVTLSCSQTLNHNVMYWYQQKSSQAPKLLFHYYDKDFNNEADTPDNFQSRRPNTSFCFLDIRSPGLGDTAMYLCATSILAGQRGTQYFGPGTRLTVL.

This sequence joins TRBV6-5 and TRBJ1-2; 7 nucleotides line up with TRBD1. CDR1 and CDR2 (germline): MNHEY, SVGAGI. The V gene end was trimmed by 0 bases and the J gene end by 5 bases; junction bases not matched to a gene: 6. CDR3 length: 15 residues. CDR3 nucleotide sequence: TGTGCCAGCAGTTACTCCGGACAGGCGGCATATGGCTACACCTTC. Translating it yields CASSYSGQAAYGYTF.

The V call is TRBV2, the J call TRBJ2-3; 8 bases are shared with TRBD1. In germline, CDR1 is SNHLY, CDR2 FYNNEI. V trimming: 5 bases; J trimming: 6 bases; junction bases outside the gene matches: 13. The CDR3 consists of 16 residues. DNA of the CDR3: TGTGCCAGCAGTAGTGACAGGGGCTACGAAGGGGATACGCAGTATTTT. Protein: CASSSDRGYEGDTQYF.

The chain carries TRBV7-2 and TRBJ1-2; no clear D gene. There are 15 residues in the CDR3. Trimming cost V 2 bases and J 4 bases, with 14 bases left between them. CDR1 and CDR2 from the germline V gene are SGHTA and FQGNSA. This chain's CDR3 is CASSLKVPGSYGYTF. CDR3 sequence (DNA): TGTGCCAGCAGCTTAAAGGTGCCGGGATCCTATGGCTACACCTTC.

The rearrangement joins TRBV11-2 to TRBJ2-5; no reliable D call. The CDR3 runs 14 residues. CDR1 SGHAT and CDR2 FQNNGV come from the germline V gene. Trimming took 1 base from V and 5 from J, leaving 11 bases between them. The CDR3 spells CASSLGPLGETQYF. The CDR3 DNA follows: TGTGCCAGCAGCTTAGGTCCCCTGGGGGAGACCCAGTACTTC. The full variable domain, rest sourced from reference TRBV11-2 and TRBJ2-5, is EAGVAQSPRYKIIEKRQSVAFWCNPISGHATLYWYQQILGQGPKLLIQFQNNGVVDDSQLPKDRFSAERLKGVDSTLKIQPAKLEDSAVYLCASSLGPLGETQYFGPGTRLLVL.

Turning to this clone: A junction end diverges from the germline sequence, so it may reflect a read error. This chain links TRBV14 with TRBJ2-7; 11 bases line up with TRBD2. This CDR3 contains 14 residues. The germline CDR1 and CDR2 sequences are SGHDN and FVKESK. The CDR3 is CASSPPGTSGRVSF. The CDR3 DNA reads TGTGCCAGCAGCCCGCCAGGGACTAGCGGTCGGGTGTCCTTC.

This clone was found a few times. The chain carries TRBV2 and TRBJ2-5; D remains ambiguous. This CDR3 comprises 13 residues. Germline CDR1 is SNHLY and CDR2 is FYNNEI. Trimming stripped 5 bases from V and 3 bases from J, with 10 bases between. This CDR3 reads CASSTDTKETQYF. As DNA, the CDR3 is TGTGCCAGCAGTACCGATACAAAAGAGACCCAGTACTTC.

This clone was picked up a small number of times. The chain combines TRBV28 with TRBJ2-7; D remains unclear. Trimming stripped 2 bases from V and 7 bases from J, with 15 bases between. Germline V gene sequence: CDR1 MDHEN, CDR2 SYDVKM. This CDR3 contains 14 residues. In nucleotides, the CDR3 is TGTGCCAGCAGTTTAGGTTCCCGGATCAGGGAGCAGTACTTC. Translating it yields CASSLGSRIREQYF. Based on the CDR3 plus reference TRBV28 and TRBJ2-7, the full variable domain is DVKVTQSSRYLVKRTGEKVFLECVQDMDHENMFWYRQDPGLGLRLIYFSYDVKMKEKGDIPEGYSVSREKKERFSLILESASTNQTSMYLCASSLGSRIREQYFGPGTRLTVT.

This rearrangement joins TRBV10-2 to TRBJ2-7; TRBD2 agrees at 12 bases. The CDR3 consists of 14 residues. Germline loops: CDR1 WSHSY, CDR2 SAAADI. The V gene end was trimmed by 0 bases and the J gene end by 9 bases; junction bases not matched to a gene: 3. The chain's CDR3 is CASSESLAGGLQYF. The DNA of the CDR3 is TGCGCCAGCAGTGAGTCTCTAGCGGGAGGGTTGCAGTACTTC.

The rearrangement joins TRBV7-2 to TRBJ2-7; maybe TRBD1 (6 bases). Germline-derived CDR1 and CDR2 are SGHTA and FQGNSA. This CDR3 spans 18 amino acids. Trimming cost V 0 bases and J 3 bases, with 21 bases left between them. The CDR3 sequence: CASSLASTTGKRVYEQYF. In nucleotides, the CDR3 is TGTGCCAGCAGCTTAGCATCCACCACAGGGAAAAGAGTCTACGAGCAGTACTTC.

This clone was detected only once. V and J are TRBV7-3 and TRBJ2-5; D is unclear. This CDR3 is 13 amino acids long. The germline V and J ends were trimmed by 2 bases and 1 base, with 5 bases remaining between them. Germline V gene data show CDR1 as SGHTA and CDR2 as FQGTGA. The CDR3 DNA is TGTGCCAGCAGCTTATTCGGCCAAGAGACCCAGTACTTC. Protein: CASSLFGQETQYF.

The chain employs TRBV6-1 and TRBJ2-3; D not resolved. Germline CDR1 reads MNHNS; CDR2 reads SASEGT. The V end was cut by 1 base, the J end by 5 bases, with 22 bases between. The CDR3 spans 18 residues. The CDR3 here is CASSEGAGMTLGGDTQYF. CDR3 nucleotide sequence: TGTGCCAGCAGTGAAGGGGCCGGTATGACTTTAGGTGGAGATACGCAGTATTTT.